This TCR beta chain emerged from a study of T-cell memory formation after mild COVID-19. For the study at large: Largely donor-specific sequence clusters came from two donors. The study, taken as a whole, reports: Researchers found some responding clones in pre-infection memory, a sign that cross-reactive memory joined.

About this clonotype: The antigen is undetermined.

After 5'RACE with constant-segment primers, TCR alpha and TCR beta cDNA libraries carrying sample barcodes and UMIs were obtained. TCRdb re-analysed the 5' RACE reads in MiXCR, keeping a single row per CDR3 protein. The data contain more than 85,000 distinct CDR3 sequences, 11% of them seen just once; the ten biggest clones take up approximately 40%. The receptor's source is a young man who had mild COVID-19 (a few samples of this study predate the infection). Cell type and time point are not known. The specimen was PBMCs or a T cell subset sorted from them (not recorded which).

This CDR3 is CASKDPNTEAFF. Here the CDR3 DNA reads TGTGCCAGCAAGGACCCGAACACTGAAGCTTTCTTT. The chain combines TRBV12-3 or TRBV12-4 with TRBJ1-1, with no clear D. Deletions cut 7 bases from V and 1 base from J, with 7 bases between. The CDR3 contains 12 residues.